These 8 T cell receptor beta chains share one sample of origin, sequenced in a study of blood T cell repertoires in COVID-19 (dated by TCRdb to the early 2020s). Preparation of the library involved the immunoSEQ multiplex PCR assay. The source is immuneACCESS, and TCRdb retained only in-frame sequences with V and J called. Part of the clones is not carried over; for the studies checked, unresolved V genes explain less than half of this, and the remainder is unexplained. Here the sample has about 90,000 clones; roughly 90% occur a single time. The ten largest clones take up 2.3% of the sample. The sequenced material came from peripheral blood. The receptor set was obtained from a human donor with active COVID-19. The donor label of this sample is uncertain.

This clone was seen a single time. V is TRBV29-1 and J is TRBJ2-5, with D perhaps TRBD2 (5 bases). The germline gives CDR1 SQVTM, CDR2 ANQGSEA. This CDR3 has 13 residues. Trimming removed 4 bases at V and 5 bases at J, with 14 bases between. The CDR3 DNA follows: TGCAGCGTTGCCCTAGGACTGAGGGAGACCCAGTACTTC. Translated: CSVALGLRETQYF.

In nucleotides, the CDR3 is TGTGCCAGCAGCTTCTTGGGCGGGGTCGAGACCCAGTACTTC. It specifies CASSFLGGVETQYF. The rearrangement joins TRBV5-4 to TRBJ2-5; tentative D call: TRBD2 (6 bases). With 2 bases removed from V and 5 bases from J, the gap between germline ends came to 13 bases. Looked up from germline, CDR1 is SGHNT and CDR2 is YYREEE (reference sequence). The CDR3 totals 14 residues.

The rearrangement uses TRBV2 and TRBJ2-7; 8 nucleotides align to TRBD1. With V trimmed by 3 bases and J by 4 bases, 8 bases remained unmatched. The CDR3 runs to 15 residues. Germline CDR1 reads SNHLY; CDR2 reads FYNNEI. The CDR3 loop reads CASSDPVRGPYEQYF. In DNA, the CDR3 is TGTGCCAGCAGTGATCCGGTCAGGGGGCCTTACGAGCAGTACTTC.

This clone qualifies as medium-sized. The chain combines TRBV6-2 or TRBV6-3 with TRBJ2-2, with D possibly matching TRBD2 (6 bases). V lost 5 bases and J 2 bases, leaving 9 bases between the germline ends. This CDR3 spans 14 amino acids. CDR1 MNHEY and CDR2 SVGEGT come from the germline V gene. The DNA for the CDR3 is TGTGCCAGCAGTCTCGGGAGAAACACCGGGGAGCTGTTTTTT. It translates to CASSLGRNTGELFF.

V gene TRBV6-4 combines with J gene TRBJ1-2; D is unresolved. CDR1 MRHNA and CDR2 SNTAGT come from the germline V gene. V was trimmed by 8 bases and J by 6 bases, leaving 22 bases between them. This CDR3 contains 15 residues. Here the CDR3 DNA reads TGTGCCAGCTCGGCGGGGTCGCGAACGTTGGATGGCTACACCTTC. Translation: CASSAGSRTLDGYTF.

The chain carries TRBV5-1 and TRBJ1-1; the match to TRBD1 covers 7 bases. With V trimmed by 4 bases and J by 1 base, 13 bases remained unmatched. In germline, CDR1 is SGHRS, CDR2 YFSETQ. This CDR3 comprises 17 residues. The CDR3 DNA follows: TGCGCCAGCAGCCCCTCTTGGGCCCGGACAGGGAACACTGAAGCTTTCTTT. Translation gives CASSPSWARTGNTEAFF.

The J gene is TRBJ2-1, the V gene TRBV12-5; the match to TRBD1 covers 7 bases. The germline V gene encodes CDR1 LGHNT and CDR2 FRNRAP. The trim removed 5 bases at V and 10 bases at J, leaving 5 bases unmatched. The CDR3 covers 12 residues. The chain's CDR3 is CASGPGTAEQFF. In DNA form, the CDR3 reads TGTGCTAGTGGTCCCGGGACAGCCGAGCAGTTCTTC. The whole variable domain, filled in from reference TRBV12-5 and TRBJ2-1, reads DARVTQTPRHKVTEMGQEVTMRCQPILGHNTVFWYRQTMMQGLELLAYFRNRAPLDDSGMPKDRFSAEMPDATLATLKIQPSEPRDSAVYFCASGPGTAEQFFGPGTRLTVL.

The J gene is TRBJ2-2, the V gene TRBV12-3 or TRBV12-4, with unresolved D. The CDR3 covers 13 residues. Trimming left V 5 bases short and J 5 bases short, with 9 bases between. The CDR3 here is CASSPPSTGELFF. CDR3 nucleotide sequence: TGTGCCAGCAGTCCACCTAGTACCGGGGAGCTGTTTTTT.